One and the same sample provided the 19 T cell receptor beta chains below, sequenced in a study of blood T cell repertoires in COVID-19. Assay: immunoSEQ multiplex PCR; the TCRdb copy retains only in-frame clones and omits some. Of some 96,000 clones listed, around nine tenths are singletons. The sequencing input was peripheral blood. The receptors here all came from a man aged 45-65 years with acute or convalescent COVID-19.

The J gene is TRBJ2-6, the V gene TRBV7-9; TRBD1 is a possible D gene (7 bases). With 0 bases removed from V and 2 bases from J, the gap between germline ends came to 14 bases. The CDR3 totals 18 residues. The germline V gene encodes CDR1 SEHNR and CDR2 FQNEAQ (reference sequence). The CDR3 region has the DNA TGTGCCAGCAGCTTAGCGGAGGGGGCAGGTGCTGGGGCCAACGTCCTGACTTTC. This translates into CASSLAEGAGAGANVLTF.

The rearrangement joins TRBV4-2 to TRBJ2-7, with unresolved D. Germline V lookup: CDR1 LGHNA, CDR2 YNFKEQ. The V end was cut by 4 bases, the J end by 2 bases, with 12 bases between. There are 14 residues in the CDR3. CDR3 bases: TGTGCCAGCAGCCTCGGTGCTCAGGCCTACGAGCAGTACTTC. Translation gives CASSLGAQAYEQYF.

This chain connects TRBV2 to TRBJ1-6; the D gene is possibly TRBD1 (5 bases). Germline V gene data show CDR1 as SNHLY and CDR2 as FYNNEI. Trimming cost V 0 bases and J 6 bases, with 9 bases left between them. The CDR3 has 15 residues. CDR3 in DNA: TGTGCCAGCAGTGAAGCGCCGACAGTTAATTCACCCCTCCACTTT. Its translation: CASSEAPTVNSPLHF.

CDR3 protein: CASSPRDRGTGYTF. CDR3 DNA sequence: TGCGCCAGCAGTCCACGGGACAGGGGGACTGGCTACACCTTC. The genes are TRBV4-1 and TRBJ1-2, with TRBD1 matching 11 bases. CDR1 MGHRA and CDR2 YSYEKL come from the germline V gene. The CDR3 length is 14 residues. V dropped 6 bases and J dropped 7; count of bases not matched to a gene: 7.

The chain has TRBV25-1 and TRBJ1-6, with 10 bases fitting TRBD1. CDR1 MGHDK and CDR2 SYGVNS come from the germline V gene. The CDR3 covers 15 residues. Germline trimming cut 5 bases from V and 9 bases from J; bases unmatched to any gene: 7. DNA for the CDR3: TGTGCCAGCAGTACCTCCGGGACAGGGGCTTCACCCCTCCACTTT. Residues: CASSTSGTGASPLHF.

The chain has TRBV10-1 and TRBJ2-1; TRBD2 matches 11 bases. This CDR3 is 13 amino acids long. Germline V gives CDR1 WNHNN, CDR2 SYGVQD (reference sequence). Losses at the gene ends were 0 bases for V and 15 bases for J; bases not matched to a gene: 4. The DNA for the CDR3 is TGCGCCAGCAGTGAGTCCCCTAGCGGGAGGAGGTTCTTC. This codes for CASSESPSGRRFF.

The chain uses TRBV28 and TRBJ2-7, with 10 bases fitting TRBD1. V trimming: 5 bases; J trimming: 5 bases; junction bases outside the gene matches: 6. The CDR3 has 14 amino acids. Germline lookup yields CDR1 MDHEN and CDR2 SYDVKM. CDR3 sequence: CASSTWTGGNEQYF. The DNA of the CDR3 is TGTGCCAGCAGTACCTGGACAGGGGGGAACGAGCAGTACTTC.

The DNA for the CDR3 is TGTGCCAGCAGCCGGGACTGGAGCTCCTACAATGAGCAGTTCTTC. It encodes CASSRDWSSYNEQFF. This chain connects TRBV7-2 to TRBJ2-1, with D possibly matching TRBD2 (6 bases). Trimming stripped 5 bases from V and 0 bases from J, with 11 bases between. CDR1 and CDR2 (germline): SGHTA, FQGNSA. The CDR3 has 15 residues.

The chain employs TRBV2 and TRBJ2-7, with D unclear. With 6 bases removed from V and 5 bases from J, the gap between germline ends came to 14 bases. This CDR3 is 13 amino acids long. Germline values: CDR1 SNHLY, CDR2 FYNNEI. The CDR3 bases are TGTGCCAGCAGGTGGGCTGGCTGGGACGAGCAGTACTTC. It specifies CASRWAGWDEQYF.

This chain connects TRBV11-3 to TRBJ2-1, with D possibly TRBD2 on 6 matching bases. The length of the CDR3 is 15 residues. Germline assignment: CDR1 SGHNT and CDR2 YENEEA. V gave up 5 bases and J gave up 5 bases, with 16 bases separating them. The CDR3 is CASSGGSTRNNEQFF. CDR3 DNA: TGTGCCAGCAGCGGGGGGAGTACCAGGAACAATGAGCAGTTCTTC.

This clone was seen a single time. The CDR3 nucleotides read TGTGCCAGCAGTTACGGTGGCCTAGCCGGCGCAGATACGCAGTATTTT. Translating gives CASSYGGLAGADTQYF. V and J are TRBV6-6 and TRBJ2-3; weak D call: TRBD2 (5 bases). Trimming removed 2 bases from V and 4 bases from J, with 16 bases in between. CDR1 MNHNY and CDR2 SVGAGI come from the germline V gene (reference sequence). The CDR3 spans 16 residues.

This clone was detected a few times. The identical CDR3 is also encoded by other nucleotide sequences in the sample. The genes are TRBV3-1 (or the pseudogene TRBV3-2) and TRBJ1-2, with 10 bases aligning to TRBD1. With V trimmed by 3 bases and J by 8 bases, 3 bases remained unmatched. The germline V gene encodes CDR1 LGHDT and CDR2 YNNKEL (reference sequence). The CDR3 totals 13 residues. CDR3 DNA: TGTGCCAGCAGCCACCGGGACAGGGGCGGCTACACCTTC. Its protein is CASSHRDRGGYTF.

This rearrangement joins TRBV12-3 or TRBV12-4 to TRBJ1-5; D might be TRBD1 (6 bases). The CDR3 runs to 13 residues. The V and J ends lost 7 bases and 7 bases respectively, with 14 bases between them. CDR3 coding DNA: TGTGCCAGCACAAAACAGGGATGGCAGCCCCAGCATTTT. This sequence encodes CASTKQGWQPQHF.

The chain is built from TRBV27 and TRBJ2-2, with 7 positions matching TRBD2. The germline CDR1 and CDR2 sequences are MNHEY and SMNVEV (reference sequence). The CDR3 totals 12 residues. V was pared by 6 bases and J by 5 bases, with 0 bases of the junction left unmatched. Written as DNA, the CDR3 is TGTGCCAGCAGACTAGCGACCGGGGAGCTGTTTTTT. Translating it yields CASRLATGELFF.

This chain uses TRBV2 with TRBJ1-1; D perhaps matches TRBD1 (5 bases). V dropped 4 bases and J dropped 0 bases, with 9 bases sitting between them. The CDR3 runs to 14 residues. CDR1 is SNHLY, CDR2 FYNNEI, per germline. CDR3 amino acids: CASSGGRVNTEAFF. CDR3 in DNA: TGTGCCAGCAGTGGGGGCAGGGTGAACACTGAAGCTTTCTTT.

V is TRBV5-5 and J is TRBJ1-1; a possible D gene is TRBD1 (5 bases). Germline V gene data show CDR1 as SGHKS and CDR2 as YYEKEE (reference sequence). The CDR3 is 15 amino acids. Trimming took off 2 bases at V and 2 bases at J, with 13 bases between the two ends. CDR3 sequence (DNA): TGTGCCAGCAGCTTCCTGACAGTTTCTAACACTGAAGCTTTCTTT. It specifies CASSFLTVSNTEAFF.

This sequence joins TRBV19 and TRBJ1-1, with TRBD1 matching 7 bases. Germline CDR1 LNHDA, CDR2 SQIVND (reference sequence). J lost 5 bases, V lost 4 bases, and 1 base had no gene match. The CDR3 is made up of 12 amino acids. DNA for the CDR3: TGTGCCAGTAGTAGGGACAGAACTGAAGCTTTCTTT. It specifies CASSRDRTEAFF. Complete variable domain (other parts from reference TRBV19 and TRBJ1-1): DGGITQSPKYLFRKEGQNVTLSCEQNLNHDAMYWYRQDPGQGLRLIYYSQIVNDFQKGDIAEGYSVSREKKESFPLTVTSAQKNPTAFYLCASSRDRTEAFFGQGTRLTVV.

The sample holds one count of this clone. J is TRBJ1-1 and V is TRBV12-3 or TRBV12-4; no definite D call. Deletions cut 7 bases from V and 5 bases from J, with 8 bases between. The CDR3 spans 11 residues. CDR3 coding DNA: TGTGCCAGCAAAAGGAGAACTGAAGCTTTCTTT. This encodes CASKRRTEAFF.

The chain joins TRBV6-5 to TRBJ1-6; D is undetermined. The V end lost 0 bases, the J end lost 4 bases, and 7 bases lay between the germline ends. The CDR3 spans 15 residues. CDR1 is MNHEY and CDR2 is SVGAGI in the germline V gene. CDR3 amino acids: CASSYSKQYNSPLHF. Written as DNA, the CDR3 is TGTGCCAGCAGTTACTCGAAACAGTATAATTCACCCCTCCACTTT.